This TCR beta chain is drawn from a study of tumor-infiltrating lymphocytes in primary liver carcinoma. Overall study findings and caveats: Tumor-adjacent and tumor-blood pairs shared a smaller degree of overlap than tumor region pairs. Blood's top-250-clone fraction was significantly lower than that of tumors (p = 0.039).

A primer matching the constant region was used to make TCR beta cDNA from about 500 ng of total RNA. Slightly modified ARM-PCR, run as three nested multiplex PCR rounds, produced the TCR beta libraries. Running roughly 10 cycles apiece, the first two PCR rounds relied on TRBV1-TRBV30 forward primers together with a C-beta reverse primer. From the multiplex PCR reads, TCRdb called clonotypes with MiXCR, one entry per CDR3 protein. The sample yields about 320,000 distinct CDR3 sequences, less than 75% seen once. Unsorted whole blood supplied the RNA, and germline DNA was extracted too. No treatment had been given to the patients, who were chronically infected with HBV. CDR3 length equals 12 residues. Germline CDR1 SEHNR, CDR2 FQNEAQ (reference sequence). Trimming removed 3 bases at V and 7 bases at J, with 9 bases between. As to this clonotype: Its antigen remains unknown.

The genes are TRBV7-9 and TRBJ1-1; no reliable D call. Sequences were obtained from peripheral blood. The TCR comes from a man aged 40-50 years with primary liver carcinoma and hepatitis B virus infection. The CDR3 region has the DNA TGTGCCAGCAGCTTCGGAGAAGGTGAAGCTTTCTTT. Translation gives CASSFGEGEAFF.